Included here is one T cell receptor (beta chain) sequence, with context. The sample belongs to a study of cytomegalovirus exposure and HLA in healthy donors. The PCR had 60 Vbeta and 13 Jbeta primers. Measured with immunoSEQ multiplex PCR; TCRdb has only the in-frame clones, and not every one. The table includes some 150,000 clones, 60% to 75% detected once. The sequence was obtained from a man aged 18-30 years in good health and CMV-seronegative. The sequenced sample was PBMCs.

CDR3 bases: TGTGCCAGCAGTCCCGGGCTAGCGGGGGGGCTGGGGTACAATGAGCAGTTCTTC. It translates to CASSPGLAGGLGYNEQFF. The chain recombines TRBV4-2 with TRBJ2-1; 12 bases are shared with TRBD2. Trimming at V came to 6 bases and at J to 4 bases, leaving 13 bases not matched to a gene. The germline CDR1 and CDR2 sequences are LGHNA and YNFKEQ. This CDR3 has 18 amino acids.